One sample yielded the 3 T cell receptor beta chains listed below, sequenced in a study of blood T cell repertoires in COVID-19 (TCRdb year 2020). Libraries came from the immunoSEQ multiplex PCR assay. TCRdb took this table from immuneACCESS and kept in-frame rearrangements with V and J called. Such tables lack part of the clones; where checked against another copy, unresolved V genes explain under half of the gap, and the rest is unexplained. This sample gives approximately 110,000 clones in total; around 79% of them show up just once. 20% to 25% of the sample belongs to the ten largest clones. The specimen sequenced was peripheral blood. The receptors stem from a man in his 70s with active or convalescent COVID-19.

This clone was observed a single time. The chain employs TRBV6-5 and TRBJ2-7; 9 nucleotides line up with TRBD1. CDR1 is MNHEY, CDR2 SVGAGI, per germline. Trimming removed 5 bases from V and 3 bases from J; junction bases left unmatched: 8. The CDR3 is 15 residues long. CDR3 nucleotide sequence: TGTGCCAGCAGTCCACCCGGGACAGGGTTCTACGAGCAGTACTTC. Translation: CASSPPGTGFYEQYF.

The genes are TRBV5-1 and TRBJ2-5; the D gene is possibly TRBD1 (6 bases). V was trimmed by 3 bases and J by 5 bases, leaving 14 bases between them. Germline CDR1 is SGHRS and CDR2 is YFSETQ. The CDR3 spans 14 residues. Written as DNA, the CDR3 is TGCGCCAGCAGCTCCGTTGGGGGCCGGGAGACCCAGTACTTC. This encodes CASSSVGGRETQYF. Together with reference TRBV5-1 and TRBJ2-5, the CDR3 gives the full variable domain: KAGVTQTPRYLIKTRGQQVTLSCSPISGHRSVSWYQQTPGQGLQFLFEYFSETQRNKGNFPGRFSGRQFSNSRSEMNVSTLELGDSALYLCASSSVGGRETQYFGPGTRLLVL.

This chain uses TRBV12-3 or TRBV12-4 with TRBJ2-3; D possibly corresponds to TRBD2 (5 bases). The V gene lost 6 bases and the J gene lost 2 bases, with 9 bases spanning the gap. This CDR3 region has 13 residues. In nucleotides, the CDR3 is TGTGCCAGCAGGCGGGCCCACACAGATACGCAGTATTTT. As protein: CASRRAHTDTQYF.